What follows is one T cell receptor (beta chain) and its context. Per the study methods: Scientists estimated how many nucleated cells there were by amplifying reference gene primers. Sequenced by immunoSEQ multiplex PCR; TCRdb stores in-frame clones only, minus some. The DNA gave D and trimming, while V, J and clone size come from that table. Among about 60,000 clones listed, about nine tenths were seen once. The sample comes from a study of blood T cell repertoires in COVID-19. Study in general: Specimens from acute and convalescent COVID-19 originated in the United States, Italy and Spain. T cells, B-cell-depleted T cells, or PBMCs supplied cDNA or gDNA.

Sample: peripheral blood. The clonotype was recovered from a human donor with active COVID-19. The donor label of this sample is uncertain.

CDR3 nucleotide sequence: TGTGCCAGCAGTCCAAGACAGGGGACTTCCTACGAGCAGTACTTC. Translating it yields CASSPRQGTSYEQYF. This rearrangement joins TRBV28 to TRBJ2-7; TRBD1 agrees at 8 bases. Germline CDR1 and CDR2: MDHEN and SYDVKM. The CDR3 length is 15 residues. V dropped 5 bases and J dropped 1; count of bases not matched to a gene: 7.